These 9 T cell receptor beta chains came from one sample sequenced in a study of blood T cell repertoires in COVID-19. Clones were sequenced by immunoSEQ multiplex PCR, and TCRdb holds only the in-frame ones, with some missing. This repertoire shows around 100,000 clones, about three quarters found once; its top ten account for roughly 6.2%. Sequencing was carried out using peripheral blood. The receptors come from a man older than 75 with acute or convalescent COVID-19.

The genes are TRBV12-3 or TRBV12-4 and TRBJ1-2; D not resolved. V lost 0 bases and J 4 bases, leaving 6 bases between the germline ends. CDR3 length: 13 amino acids. CDR3 coding DNA: TGTGCCAGCAGTTTAGCAGGGAGCTATGGCTACACCTTC. Translating gives CASSLAGSYGYTF.

The V and J genes are TRBV7-6 and TRBJ2-2; the D gene is possibly TRBD1 (6 bases). The CDR3 length is 17 residues. Germline V lookup: CDR1 SGHVS, CDR2 FNYEAQ. Trimming removed 1 base from V and 3 bases from J, with 15 bases in between. This CDR3 is CASSLEQGPTDTGELFF. CDR3 sequence (DNA): TGTGCCAGCAGCTTAGAGCAGGGGCCCACAGACACCGGGGAGCTGTTTTTT. Full variable domain (missing parts from reference TRBV7-6 and TRBJ2-2): GAGVSQSPRYKVTKRGQDVALRCDPISGHVSLYWYRQALGQGPEFLTYFNYEAQQDKSGLPNDRFSAERPEGSISTLTIQRTEQRDSAMYRCASSLEQGPTDTGELFFGEGSRLTVL.

The rearrangement links TRBV6-2 or TRBV6-3 to TRBJ2-1; 9 bases align to TRBD1. Losses at the gene ends were 0 bases for V and 5 bases for J; bases not matched to a gene: 5. Germline V gene sequence: CDR1 MNHEY, CDR2 SVGEGT. The CDR3 is 16 residues long. The CDR3 reads CASSYSGQGTNNEQFF. The CDR3 bases are TGTGCCAGCAGTTACTCCGGACAGGGGACGAACAATGAGCAGTTCTTC.

The rearrangement joins TRBV4-3 to TRBJ1-5; no reliable D call. Looked up from germline, CDR1 is LGHNA and CDR2 is YSLEER. The CDR3 covers 14 residues. V lost 4 bases, J lost 0 bases, and 7 bases lay in between. CDR3 in amino acids: CASSPDGSNQPQHF. The CDR3 coding sequence is TGCGCCAGCAGCCCAGACGGTAGCAATCAGCCCCAGCATTTT.

V gene TRBV19 combines with J gene TRBJ1-5, with D maybe TRBD1 (5 bases). V was pared by 4 bases and J by 7 bases, with 14 bases between. The CDR3 loop spans 14 amino acids. Germline lookup yields CDR1 LNHDA and CDR2 SQIVND (reference sequence). The CDR3 DNA sequence: TGTGCCAGTAGTAGGGGACTCCAGGCCCAGCCCCAGCATTTT. Its translation is CASSRGLQAQPQHF.

The chain uses TRBV5-5 and TRBJ1-6, with a tentative D call TRBD1 (5 bases). CDR1 is SGHKS, CDR2 YYEKEE, per germline (reference sequence). V was trimmed by 0 bases and J by 5 bases, leaving 12 bases between them. This CDR3 has 16 residues. CDR3 residues: CASSLVPHRNNSPLHF. CDR3 coding DNA: TGTGCCAGCAGCTTGGTCCCGCACAGGAATAATTCACCCCTCCACTTT.

The genes are TRBV7-8 and TRBJ2-1; TRBD2 aligns across 9 bases. The V gene's germline CDR1 is SGHVS and CDR2 FQNEAQ. The ends lost 9 bases at V and 1 base at J; junction bases unmatched: 7. This CDR3 contains 15 residues. In nucleotides, the CDR3 is TGTGCCAGTCTGGGGAGCGGGAGGTCCTACAATGAGCAGTTCTTC. Protein product: CASLGSGRSYNEQFF. Full variable domain (remainder filled in from reference TRBV7-8 and TRBJ2-1): GAGVSQSPRYKVAKRGQDVALRCDPISGHVSLFWYQQALGQGPEFLTYFQNEAQLDKSGLPSDRFFAERPEGSVSTLKIQRTQQEDSAVYLCASLGSGRSYNEQFFGPGTRLTVL.

The chain recombines TRBV2 with TRBJ1-5; D gene ambiguous. The germline CDR1 and CDR2 sequences are SNHLY and FYNNEI. The CDR3 extends over 16 amino acids. Trimming removed 3 bases at V and 5 bases at J, with 17 bases between. CDR3 sequence: CASSDESWSGYQPQHF. The CDR3 DNA is TGTGCCAGCAGTGATGAGAGCTGGTCGGGTTATCAGCCCCAGCATTTT. Filled out from reference TRBV2 and TRBJ1-5, the complete variable domain reads EPEVTQTPSHQVTQMGQEVILRCVPISNHLYFYWYRQILGQKVEFLVSFYNNEISEKSEIFDDQFSVERPDGSNFTLKIRSTKLEDSAMYFCASSDESWSGYQPQHFGDGTRLSIL.

This clone was picked up a small number of times. The chain employs TRBV7-2 and TRBJ2-2; 8 nucleotides agree with TRBD2. Germline CDR1 and CDR2: SGHTA and FQGNSA. The CDR3 is 16 amino acids. After removal of 6 bases from V and 8 bases from J, the junction contained 14 bases not matched to a gene. The CDR3 DNA reads as TGTGCCAGCAGTTCCCTCCCAGCGGGAGCGGGGGGGGAGCTGTTTTTT. Encoded protein: CASSSLPAGAGGELFF.